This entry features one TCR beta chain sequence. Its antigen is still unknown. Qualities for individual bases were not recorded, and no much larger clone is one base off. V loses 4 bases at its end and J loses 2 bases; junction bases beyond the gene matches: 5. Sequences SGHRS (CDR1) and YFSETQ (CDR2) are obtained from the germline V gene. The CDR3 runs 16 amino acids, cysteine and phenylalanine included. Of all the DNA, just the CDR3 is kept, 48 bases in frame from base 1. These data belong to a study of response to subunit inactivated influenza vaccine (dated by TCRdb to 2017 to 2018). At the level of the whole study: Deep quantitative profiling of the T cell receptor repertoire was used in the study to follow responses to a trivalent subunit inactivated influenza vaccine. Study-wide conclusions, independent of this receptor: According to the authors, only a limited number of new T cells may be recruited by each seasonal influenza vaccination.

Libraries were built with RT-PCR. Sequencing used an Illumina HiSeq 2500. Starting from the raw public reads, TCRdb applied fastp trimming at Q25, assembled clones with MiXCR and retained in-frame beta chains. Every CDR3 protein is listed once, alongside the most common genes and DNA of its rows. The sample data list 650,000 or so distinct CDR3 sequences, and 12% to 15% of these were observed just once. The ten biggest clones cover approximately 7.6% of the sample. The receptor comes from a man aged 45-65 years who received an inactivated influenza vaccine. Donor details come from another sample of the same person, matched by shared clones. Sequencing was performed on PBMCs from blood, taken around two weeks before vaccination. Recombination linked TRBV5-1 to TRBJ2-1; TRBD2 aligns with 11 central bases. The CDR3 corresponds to CASSAGTSGTYNEQFF. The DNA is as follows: TGCGCCAGCAGCGCCGGGACTAGCGGTACCTACAATGAGCAGTTCTTC.